Following are 23 T cell receptor beta chains from one sample sequenced in a study of PD-1 blockade in classical Hodgkin lymphoma. The repertoire was sequenced with immunoSEQ multiplex PCR; TCRdb's copy has only in-frame clones and lacks some. The table has tens of thousands of clones, about 89% seen once. Time point given: cycle 4 day 1 (C4D1), after 5 to 7 weeks of nivolumab. Each patient experienced a relapse that followed autologous stem cell transplantation, and brentuximab vedotin exposure varied. The sample was peripheral blood mononuclear cells (PBMCs), taken before the fourth cycle of nivolumab. These TCRs come from a human donor with classical Hodgkin lymphoma.

The chain has TRBV6-1 and TRBJ1-2, with D possibly being TRBD1 (6 bases). V lost 1 base to trimming and J lost 5 bases, with 14 bases between them. In germline, CDR1 is MNHNS, CDR2 SASEGT. The CDR3 sequence is 15 residues long. The CDR3 loop reads CASSEGLGTPYGYTF. The CDR3 bases are TGTGCCAGCAGTGAAGGGTTGGGGACACCATATGGCTACACCTTC.

J is TRBJ1-1 and V is TRBV7-3; possible D gene TRBD1, 6 bases. V dropped 0 bases and J dropped 1 base, with 6 bases sitting between them. The CDR3 sequence is 14 residues long. CDR1 SGHTA and CDR2 FQGTGA come from the germline V gene. The CDR3 DNA reads as TGTGCCAGCAGCTTAACGGGACAGAACACTGAAGCTTTCTTT. Translated: CASSLTGQNTEAFF.

V is TRBV7-2 and J is TRBJ2-5, with D maybe TRBD1 (5 bases). V lost 1 base and J 4 bases, leaving 7 bases between the germline ends. The germline V gene has CDR1 SGHTA and CDR2 FQGNSA. CDR3 length: 13 amino acids. Written as DNA, the CDR3 is TGTGCCAGCAGCTTAGTCGACAGAGAGACCCAGTACTTC. Amino acids: CASSLVDRETQYF.

The gene calls are TRBV27 and TRBJ2-7, with a possible D match to TRBD2 (6 bases). The germline CDR1 and CDR2 sequences are MNHEY and SMNVEV (reference sequence). This CDR3 comprises 16 residues. The ends were cut back, 5 bases at V and 0 bases at J, with 17 bases in the middle. This chain's CDR3 is CASSPFRDSISYEQYF. CDR3 sequence (DNA): TGTGCCAGCAGTCCTTTTCGGGACTCTATCTCCTACGAGCAGTACTTC.

This clone has just a few counts. The V call is TRBV7-9, the J call TRBJ1-6, with a possible D match to TRBD1 (6 bases). V was cut by 5 bases and J by 5 bases, with 13 bases left in between. This CDR3 contains 15 residues. Germline V gene lookup returns CDR1 SEHNR and CDR2 FQNEAQ (reference sequence). CDR3 loop: CASSPWTDDNSPLHF. In DNA form, the CDR3 reads TGTGCCAGCAGCCCCTGGACAGACGATAATTCACCCCTCCACTTT.

This clone turned up a few times. The CDR3 DNA reads as TGTGCCTGGATGCCCCTTAAACAGGGGGTGAACACTGAAGCTTTCTTT. This sequence encodes CAWMPLKQGVNTEAFF. The chain joins TRBV30 to TRBJ1-1; 8 bases align to TRBD1. V dropped 4 bases and J dropped 0; count of bases not matched to a gene: 10. Germline loops: CDR1 GTSNPN, CDR2 SVGIG (reference sequence). This CDR3 has 16 residues.

This clone has just a few counts. This chain uses TRBV11-2 with TRBJ2-7; D gene ambiguous. The germline V gene has CDR1 SGHAT and CDR2 FQNNGV. Trimming took 6 bases from V and 1 from J, leaving 1 base between them. The CDR3 covers 10 residues. The CDR3 loop is CASSSYEQYF. For the CDR3, the DNA is TGTGCCAGCAGTTCCTACGAGCAGTACTTC.

This chain links TRBV7-8 with TRBJ2-7, with D possibly being TRBD2 (6 bases). Germline values: CDR1 SGHVS, CDR2 FQNEAQ. This CDR3 is 16 amino acids long. Deletions cut 5 bases from V and 0 bases from J, with 17 bases between. CDR3 bases: TGTGCCAGCAGCCCTACTCTAGCGAGGAGCTCCTACGAGCAGTACTTC. It specifies CASSPTLARSSYEQYF.

This chain uses TRBV11-2 with TRBJ2-7; 8 bases agree with TRBD2. CDR1 SGHAT and CDR2 FQNNGV come from the germline V gene. J lost 0 bases, V lost 5 bases, and 12 bases had no gene match. CDR3 length: 17 residues. The CDR3 region is CASSRGGRGESSYEQYF. CDR3 bases: TGTGCCAGCAGCCGGGGGGGCAGGGGCGAAAGCTCCTACGAGCAGTACTTC.

This sequence joins TRBV13 and TRBJ2-7; 8 bases are shared with TRBD1. Trimming removed 3 bases from V and 3 bases from J; junction bases left unmatched: 10. The CDR3 is 16 residues long. Germline CDR1 is PRHDT and CDR2 is FYEKMQ (reference sequence). The CDR3 DNA reads TGTGCCAGCAGCTTCCAGGGGGCAGGTATTTTCTACGAGCAGTACTTC. It yields the protein CASSFQGAGIFYEQYF.

This clone was detected once. The rearrangement links TRBV7-6 to TRBJ2-3; TRBD2 aligns across 10 bases. Germline trimming cut 1 base from V and 2 bases from J; bases unmatched to any gene: 6. The V gene's germline CDR1 is SGHVS and CDR2 FNYEAQ. The CDR3 extends over 17 amino acids. This CDR3 is CASSLGASGGVTDTQYF. CDR3 sequence (DNA): TGTGCCAGCAGCTTAGGGGCTAGCGGGGGTGTCACAGATACGCAGTATTTT.

V and J are TRBV14 and TRBJ2-1, with D unresolved. Germline CDR1 is SGHDN and CDR2 is FVKESK. This CDR3 is built from 15 residues. V dropped 0 bases and J dropped 6 bases, with 12 bases sitting between them. The CDR3, as DNA: TGTGCCAGCAGCCAAGAAGGCTGGTTCACCAATGAGCAGTTCTTC. Protein sequence: CASSQEGWFTNEQFF. The full variable domain, its missing parts supplied by reference TRBV14 and TRBJ2-1, is EAGVTQFPSHSVIEKGQTVTLRCDPISGHDNLYWYRRVMGKEIKFLLHFVKESKQDESGMPNNRFLAERTGGTYSTLKVQPAELEDSGVYFCASSQEGWFTNEQFFGPGTRLTVL.

The V and J genes are TRBV3-1 (or the pseudogene TRBV3-2) and TRBJ2-1; D call uncertain. V shed 7 bases and J shed 11 bases, with 3 bases lying between them. CDR1 and CDR2 from the germline V gene are LGHDT and YNNKEL (reference sequence). This CDR3 comprises 8 residues. Here the CDR3 DNA reads TGTGCCAGCACTCAGCAGTTCTTC. Translating gives CASTQQFF.

The V call is TRBV5-1, the J call TRBJ2-7, with 10 bases fitting TRBD1. Germline-derived CDR1 and CDR2 are SGHRS and YFSETQ. The V and J ends lost 7 bases and 7 bases, in that order; junction bases with no gene match: 11. The CDR3 has 14 amino acids. The CDR3 nucleotides read TGCGCCAGCTCCGACAGGGGGCTTTTGCGGGAGCAGTACTTC. Its translation is CASSDRGLLREQYF.

This sequence joins TRBV6-1 and TRBJ2-5; no clear D. This CDR3 spans 13 amino acids. Germline V gene sequence: CDR1 MNHNS, CDR2 SASEGT. V was trimmed by 1 base and J by 7 bases, leaving 10 bases between them. CDR3: CASSEVLRRTQYF. The CDR3 bases are TGTGCCAGCAGTGAAGTGCTGAGGAGGACCCAGTACTTC.

The V call is TRBV19, the J call TRBJ1-2; 8 bases line up with TRBD1. The V gene end was trimmed by 5 bases and the J gene end by 0 bases; junction bases not matched to a gene: 2. The CDR3 contains 14 residues. The germline V gene encodes CDR1 LNHDA and CDR2 SQIVND (reference sequence). CDR3 DNA: TGTGCCAGTAGTGAACAGGGGGCTAACTATGGCTACACCTTC. Amino acid sequence: CASSEQGANYGYTF.

The chain carries TRBV30 and TRBJ2-7; D perhaps matches TRBD1 (6 bases). Germline assignment: CDR1 GTSNPN and CDR2 SVGIG (reference sequence). The length of the CDR3 is 13 residues. Trimming removed 1 base from V and 1 base from J, with 8 bases in between. The CDR3 nucleotides read TGTGCCTGGAGTGCCGGACAGTCCTACGAGCAGTACTTC. Its protein product is CAWSAGQSYEQYF.

The chain couples TRBV25-1 to TRBJ2-2; TRBD1 agrees at 8 bases. The germline gives CDR1 MGHDK, CDR2 SYGVNS. J was trimmed by 1 base and V by 7 bases; bases with no gene match: 5. CDR3 length: 15 residues. CDR3 amino acids: CASTLGQVNTGELFF. In nucleotides, the CDR3 is TGTGCCAGCACCTTGGGACAGGTGAACACCGGGGAGCTGTTTTTT. Full variable domain (missing parts from reference TRBV25-1 and TRBJ2-2): EADIYQTPRYLVIGTGKKITLECSQTMGHDKMYWYQQDPGMELHLIHYSYGVNSTEKGDLSSESTVSRIRTEHFPLTLESARPSHTSQYLCASTLGQVNTGELFFGEGSRLTVL.

The chain has TRBV4-1 and TRBJ1-2; 7 bases align to TRBD1. J was trimmed by 3 bases and V by 2 bases; bases with no gene match: 3. The germline V gene has CDR1 MGHRA and CDR2 YSYEKL. The CDR3 length is 14 residues. In DNA form, the CDR3 reads TGCGCCAGCAGCCAACCCGGGACAGACTATGGCTACACCTTC. Translation gives CASSQPGTDYGYTF.

The V and J genes are TRBV6-6 and TRBJ1-5; a possible D gene is TRBD1 (5 bases). This CDR3 region has 14 residues. Looked up from germline, CDR1 is MNHNY and CDR2 is SVGAGI (reference sequence). V was cut by 2 bases and J by 3 bases, with 8 bases left in between. CDR3 sequence (DNA): TGTGCCAGCAGTTACGAGGGGTACAATCAGCCCCAGCATTTT. Residues: CASSYEGYNQPQHF.

The chain uses TRBV25-1 and TRBJ1-3; D remains unclear. V was shortened by 5 bases and J by 1 base, with 9 bases between the two germline ends. The CDR3 contains 14 residues. Germline values: CDR1 MGHDK, CDR2 SYGVNS. CDR3 region: CASSPLGSGNTIYF. The CDR3 DNA sequence: TGTGCCAGCAGTCCGTTAGGGTCTGGAAACACCATATATTTT.

The V and J genes are TRBV10-2 and TRBJ1-3; D is ambiguous. CDR3 length: 14 residues. Germline loops: CDR1 WSHSY, CDR2 SAAADI. Trimming left V 5 bases short and J 4 bases short, with 12 bases between. CDR3 DNA: TGCGCCAGCAGTCCCCCTCTGGCAGGAAACACCATATATTTT. It encodes CASSPPLAGNTIYF.

The CDR3 region is CASGARGQPQETQYF. DNA for the CDR3: TGTGCTAGTGGTGCCAGGGGACAGCCTCAAGAGACCCAGTACTTC. The chain has TRBV12-5 and TRBJ2-5; 7 bases align to TRBD1. CDR1 and CDR2 from the germline V gene are LGHNT and FRNRAP. V trimming: 5 bases; J trimming: 2 bases; junction bases outside the gene matches: 8. The CDR3 consists of 15 residues.